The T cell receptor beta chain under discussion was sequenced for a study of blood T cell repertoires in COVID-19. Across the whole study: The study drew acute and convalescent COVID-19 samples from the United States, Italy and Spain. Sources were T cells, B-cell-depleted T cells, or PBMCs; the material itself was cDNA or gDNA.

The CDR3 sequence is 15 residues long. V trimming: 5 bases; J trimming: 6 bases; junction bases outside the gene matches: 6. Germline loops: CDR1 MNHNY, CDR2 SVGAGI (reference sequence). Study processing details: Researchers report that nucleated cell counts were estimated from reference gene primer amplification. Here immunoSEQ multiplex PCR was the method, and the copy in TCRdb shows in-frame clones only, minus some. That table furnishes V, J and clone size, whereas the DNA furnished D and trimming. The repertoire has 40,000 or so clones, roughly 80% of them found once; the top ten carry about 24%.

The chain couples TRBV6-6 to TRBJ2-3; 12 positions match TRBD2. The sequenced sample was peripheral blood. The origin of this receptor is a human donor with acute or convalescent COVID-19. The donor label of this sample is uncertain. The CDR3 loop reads CASSPTSGRIDTQYF. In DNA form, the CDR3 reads TGTGCCAGCAGTCCGACTAGCGGGAGAATCGATACGCAGTATTTT.